This entry lists 3 T cell receptor beta chains sequenced from one sample in a study of Graves' ophthalmopathy and Graves' hyperthyroidism (dated by TCRdb to 2017 to 2018). The sequencing machine was an Illumina HiSeq 2000. For repertoire sequencing, TCR beta CDR3 regions were amplified from RNA transcripts. The first round was an RT-PCR using HTBI primers with the Qiagen OneStep RT-PCR kit, and this first round was followed by a second-round multiplex PCR, then size selection and purification. TCRdb reprocessed the public reads (quality trimming at Q25 with fastp, clone calling with MiXCR) and kept in-frame beta chains. Rows are unified per CDR3 protein, each entry keeping the most common DNA and genes. For this sample the table gives about 400,000 distinct CDR3 sequences, of which roughly 18% were detected only once. 1.6% of the sample rests with the top ten. The sample consisted of peripheral blood. The receptors were sampled from a woman aged 18-35 years with Graves' ophthalmopathy. Donor details come from another sample of the same person, matched by shared clones.

This sequence joins TRBV28 and TRBJ2-2; 7 positions agree with TRBD2. Germline trimming cut 5 bases from V and 5 bases from J; bases unmatched to any gene: 5. Germline-derived CDR1 and CDR2 are MDHEN and SYDVKM. The CDR3 covers 14 residues. The CDR3 loop is CASSARGLTGELFF. The CDR3, as DNA: TGTGCCAGCAGTGCGCGGGGGTTGACCGGGGAGCTGTTTTTT.

This chain connects TRBV5-1 to TRBJ1-2; perhaps TRBD1 as D (6 bases). V lost 4 bases, J lost 4 bases, and 20 bases lay in between. This CDR3 has 16 amino acids. The germline V gene encodes CDR1 SGHRS and CDR2 YFSETQ. The CDR3 DNA reads as TGCGCCAGCAGCGTTCAGGGGCAGGGGAAAGGCTATGGCTACACCTTC. Its protein product is CASSVQGQGKGYGYTF.

This clonotype was observed many times. The chain combines TRBV30 with TRBJ1-1; D remains ambiguous. The germline V and J ends were trimmed by 3 bases and 3 bases, with 8 bases remaining between them. CDR1 GTSNPN and CDR2 SVGIG come from the germline V gene (reference sequence). This CDR3 spans 12 amino acids. The CDR3 here is CAWRRQDTEAFF. In DNA, the CDR3 is TGTGCCTGGAGAAGGCAGGACACTGAAGCTTTCTTT.